This TCR beta chain was recorded in a study of post-analysis software for immune sequencing data. Unique molecular identifiers were carried by the TCR beta cDNA libraries. The yield from roughly 1 to 10 million T cells was 500,000 or so cDNA molecules in total. TCRdb independently ran MiXCR on the PCR reads; one entry per CDR3 protein. The sample includes more than 450,000 distinct CDR3 sequences, around a third of them seen just once. Overall study findings and caveats: Comparison of patients with controls showed 4 to 6 TRBV segments more frequent in patients, TRBV5-6, TRBV5-1 and TRBV20-1 among them. Strong same-batch co-clustering of samples appeared with F measure clustering. People with multiple sclerosis had a significantly lower normalized Chao1 diversity than controls did.

This clonotype was counted between two and nine times. The antigen is unknown. The CDR3 is made up of 12 amino acids. Between the trimmed V and J ends, which lost 1 base and 3 bases, there was a span of 3 bases. Germline assignment: CDR1 SGHAT and CDR2 FQNNGV. The sequence derives from a girl aged 2-17 years with multiple sclerosis. The chain employs TRBV11-2 and TRBJ2-5; D gene unclear. Sequencing used blood. The CDR3: CASSLVEETQYF. CDR3 in DNA: TGTGCCAGCAGCTTAGTGGAAGAGACCCAGTACTTC.